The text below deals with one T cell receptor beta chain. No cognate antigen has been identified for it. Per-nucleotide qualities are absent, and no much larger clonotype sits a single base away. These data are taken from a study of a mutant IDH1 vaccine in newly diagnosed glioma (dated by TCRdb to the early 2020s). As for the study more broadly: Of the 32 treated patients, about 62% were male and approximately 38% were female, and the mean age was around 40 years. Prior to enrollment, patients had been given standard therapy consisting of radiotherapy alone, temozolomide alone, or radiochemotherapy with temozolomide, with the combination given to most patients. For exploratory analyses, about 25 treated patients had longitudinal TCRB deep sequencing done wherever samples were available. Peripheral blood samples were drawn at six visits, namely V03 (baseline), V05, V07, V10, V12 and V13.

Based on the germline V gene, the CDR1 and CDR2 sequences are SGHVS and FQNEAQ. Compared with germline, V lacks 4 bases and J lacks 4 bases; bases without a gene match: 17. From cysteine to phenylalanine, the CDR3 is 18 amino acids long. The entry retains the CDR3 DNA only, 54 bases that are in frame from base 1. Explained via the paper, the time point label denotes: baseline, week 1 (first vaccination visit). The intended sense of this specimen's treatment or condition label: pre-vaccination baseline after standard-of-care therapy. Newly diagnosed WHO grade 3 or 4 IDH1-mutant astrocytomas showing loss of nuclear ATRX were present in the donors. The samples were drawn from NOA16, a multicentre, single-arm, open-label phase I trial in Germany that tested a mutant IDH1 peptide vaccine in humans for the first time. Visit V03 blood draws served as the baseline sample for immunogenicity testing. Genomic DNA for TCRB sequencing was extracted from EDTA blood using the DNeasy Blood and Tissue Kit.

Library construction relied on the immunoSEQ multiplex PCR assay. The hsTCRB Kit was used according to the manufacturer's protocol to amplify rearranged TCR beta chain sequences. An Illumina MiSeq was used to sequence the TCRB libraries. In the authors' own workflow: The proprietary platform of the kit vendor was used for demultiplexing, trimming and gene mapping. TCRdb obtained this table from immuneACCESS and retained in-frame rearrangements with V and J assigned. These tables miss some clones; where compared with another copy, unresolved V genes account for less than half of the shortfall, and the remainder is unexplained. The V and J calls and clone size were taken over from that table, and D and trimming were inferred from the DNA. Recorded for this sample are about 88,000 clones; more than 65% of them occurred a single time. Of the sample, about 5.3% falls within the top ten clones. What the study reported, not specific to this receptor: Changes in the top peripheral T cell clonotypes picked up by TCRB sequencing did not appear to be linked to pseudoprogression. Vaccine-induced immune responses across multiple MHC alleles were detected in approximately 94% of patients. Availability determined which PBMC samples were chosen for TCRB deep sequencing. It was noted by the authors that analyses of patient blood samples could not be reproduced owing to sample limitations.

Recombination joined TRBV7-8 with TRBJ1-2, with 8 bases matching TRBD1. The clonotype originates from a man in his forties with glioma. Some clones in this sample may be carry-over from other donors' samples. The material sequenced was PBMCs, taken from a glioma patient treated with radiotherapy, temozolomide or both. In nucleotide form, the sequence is TGTGCCAGCAGCTCCTTACGTGCCTCAGGGGGCGCCGGCTATGGCTACACCTTC. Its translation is CASSSLRASGGAGYGYTF.